Presented here are 27 T cell receptor beta chains from one specimen sequenced in a study of T cell responses to AZD1222 COVID-19 vaccine. Data came from immunoSEQ multiplex PCR; TCRdb stores just in-frame clones and leaves some out. The data contain about 190,000 clones, approximately 87% of them singletons. The source was peripheral blood, collected on day 0 of MenACWY control vaccination. These receptors all stem from an adult in good health.

The chain uses TRBV9 and TRBJ2-7, with D possibly TRBD2 on 6 matching bases. The CDR3 totals 14 residues. Looked up from germline, CDR1 is SGDLS and CDR2 is YYNGEE. The ends were cut back, 3 bases at V and 1 base at J, with 11 bases in the middle. The CDR3 DNA reads TGTGCCAGCAGCGCCGGAGGGGTTTCCTACGAGCAGTACTTC. Translating gives CASSAGGVSYEQYF.

V and J are TRBV5-1 and TRBJ2-2; D might be TRBD2 (5 bases). Germline CDR1 is SGHRS and CDR2 is YFSETQ. V was trimmed by 0 bases and J by 4 bases, leaving 7 bases between them. The CDR3 consists of 14 residues. CDR3 protein: CASSLAGITGELFF. CDR3 DNA sequence: TGCGCCAGCAGCTTGGCCGGGATCACCGGGGAGCTGTTTTTT.

The chain has TRBV5-1 and TRBJ2-7; no firm D call. The CDR3 is 12 amino acids. Germline-derived CDR1 and CDR2 are SGHRS and YFSETQ. Trimming cost V 0 bases and J 6 bases, with 7 bases left between them. The CDR3 here is CASSLGSFEQYF. In DNA, the CDR3 is TGCGCCAGCAGCTTGGGGAGTTTCGAGCAGTACTTC.

This chain uses TRBV21-1 with TRBJ1-3; whether TRBD1, the table's D call, matches the DNA was not checked. TRBV21-1 constitutes a pseudogene. The CDR3 loop spans 17 amino acids. CDR3 DNA: TGTGCCAGCAGCAAAAAGTGGGGGTCAGGGGGCAGAAACACCATATATTTT. It encodes CASSKKWGSGGRNTIYF.

The chain links TRBV6-5 to TRBJ1-2; TRBD1 aligns across 7 bases. Germline CDR1 reads MNHEY; CDR2 reads SVGAGI. CDR3 length equals 15 residues. J gave up 6 bases and V 4 bases, and 11 bases lay outside the gene matches. CDR3 sequence: CASSSYRQGINGYTF. CDR3 bases: TGTGCCAGCAGTTCCTACCGACAGGGAATAAATGGCTACACCTTC.

The chain couples TRBV29-1 to TRBJ2-7; TRBD1 matches 11 bases. Germline V gene sequence: CDR1 SQVTM, CDR2 ANQGSEA. Losses at the gene ends were 4 bases for V and 5 bases for J; bases not matched to a gene: 4. CDR3 length equals 13 residues. In DNA form, the CDR3 reads TGCAGCGTTGCCCGGACAGGGGGCCACGAGCAGTACTTC. Translating gives CSVARTGGHEQYF.

As concerns this clone: Other DNA variants within this sample encode the same CDR3. This sequence joins TRBV28 and TRBJ1-4; tentatively, D is TRBD1 (6 bases). The CDR3 has 14 amino acids. Trimming cost V 5 bases and J 3 bases, with 10 bases left between them. CDR1 and CDR2 from the germline V gene are MDHEN and SYDVKM. Written as DNA, the CDR3 is TGTGCCAGCAGTCCCAGGGGCCCTAATGAAAAACTGTTTTTT. Translation: CASSPRGPNEKLFF.

In this sample, this clone turned up once. This chain uses TRBV19 with TRBJ1-1; D call uncertain. Germline V gene sequence: CDR1 LNHDA, CDR2 SQIVND (reference sequence). V shed 7 bases and J shed 3 bases, with 12 bases lying between them. The CDR3 is 13 amino acids. CDR3 in DNA: TGTGCCAGTAAGGGAAGCTTACACACTGAAGCTTTCTTT. Protein product: CASKGSLHTEAFF.

V usage is TRBV6-1 and J usage is TRBJ2-6; 7 bases align to TRBD2. After removal of 1 base from V and 1 base from J, the junction contained 7 bases not matched to a gene. From germline, CDR1 is MNHNS and CDR2 SASEGT. The CDR3 covers 18 residues. The chain's CDR3 is CASSEVRTSASGANVLTF. CDR3 bases: TGTGCCAGCAGTGAAGTAAGGACTAGTGCGTCTGGGGCCAACGTCCTGACTTTC.

J is TRBJ1-2 and V is TRBV27; D not certain. Trimming removed 5 bases at V and 0 bases at J, with 7 bases between. From germline, CDR1 is MNHEY and CDR2 SMNVEV (reference sequence). The CDR3 is made up of 13 amino acids. This CDR3 is CASSNIPNYGYTF. The DNA of the CDR3 is TGTGCCAGCAGTAATATCCCTAACTATGGCTACACCTTC.

V is TRBV9 and J is TRBJ2-5, with 16 positions matching TRBD2. The CDR3 contains 19 residues. V was pared by 2 bases and J by 2 bases, with 9 bases of the junction left unmatched. CDR1 and CDR2 (germline): SGDLS, YYNGEE. CDR3 residues: CASSVAAGTSGGGQETQYF. The DNA for the CDR3 is TGTGCCAGCAGCGTGGCCGCCGGGACTAGCGGGGGGGGACAAGAGACCCAGTACTTC.

The rearrangement links TRBV9 to TRBJ1-2; 10 bases match TRBD1. The CDR3 runs to 15 residues. J was trimmed by 2 bases and V by 4 bases; bases with no gene match: 5. Looked up from germline, CDR1 is SGDLS and CDR2 is YYNGEE. As DNA, the CDR3 is TGTGCCAGCAGCATGACAGGGGGCGCCAACTATGGCTACACCTTC. Its translation: CASSMTGGANYGYTF. Full variable domain (remainder filled in from reference TRBV9 and TRBJ1-2): DSGVTQTPKHLITATGQRVTLRCSPRSGDLSVYWYQQSLDQGLQFLIQYYNGEERAKGNILERFSAQQFPDLHSELNLSSLELGDSALYFCASSMTGGANYGYTFGSGTRLTVV.

This rearrangement joins TRBV27 to TRBJ2-7; D might be TRBD2 (5 bases). The CDR3 is made up of 19 amino acids. The V end lost 4 bases, the J end lost 3 bases, and 28 bases lay between the germline ends. Germline values: CDR1 MNHEY, CDR2 SMNVEV (reference sequence). The chain's CDR3 is CASSSTSGESSSINYEQYF. The DNA for the CDR3 is TGTGCCAGCAGTTCAACTAGTGGAGAGAGCTCTTCTATCAACTACGAGCAGTACTTC.

The rearrangement joins TRBV27 to TRBJ1-4; D remains ambiguous. The germline V and J ends were trimmed by 3 bases and 0 bases, with 5 bases remaining between them. Germline values: CDR1 MNHEY, CDR2 SMNVEV (reference sequence). The CDR3 covers 14 residues. Written as DNA, the CDR3 is TGTGCCAGCAGTTTGACCCCAACTAATGAAAAACTGTTTTTT. Translation gives CASSLTPTNEKLFF.

The rearrangement links TRBV4-3 to TRBJ1-2; 8 bases map to TRBD1. Germline-derived CDR1 and CDR2 are LGHNA and YSLEER. The V and J ends lost 0 bases and 5 bases, in that order; junction bases with no gene match: 5. The CDR3 covers 15 residues. The CDR3 DNA reads as TGCGCCAGCAGCCAAGACCGGACAGGGCCTTATGGCTACACCTTC. Translated: CASSQDRTGPYGYTF.

This clone was seen just once. This rearrangement joins TRBV5-1 to TRBJ1-3; D remains unclear. The V end lost 0 bases, the J end lost 0 bases, and 16 bases lay between the germline ends. Germline CDR1 SGHRS, CDR2 YFSETQ. The CDR3 length is 18 residues. DNA of the CDR3: TGCGCCAGCAGCTTGGCCCCGGGGTCCTCAACCTCTGGAAACACCATATATTTT. Its protein is CASSLAPGSSTSGNTIYF.

This clone has just one count. V and J are TRBV11-2 and TRBJ1-4; 8 positions agree with TRBD1. J was trimmed by 8 bases and V by 5 bases; bases with no gene match: 7. This CDR3 region has 14 residues. The germline V gene encodes CDR1 SGHAT and CDR2 FQNNGV. As DNA, the CDR3 is TGTGCCAGCAGCCCCGGACAGGGTTACGAAAAACTGTTTTTT. This translates into CASSPGQGYEKLFF.

The chain combines TRBV7-2 with TRBJ1-6; D is unresolved. Trimming removed 5 bases from V and 4 bases from J, with 9 bases in between. The CDR3 spans 14 residues. In germline, CDR1 is SGHTA, CDR2 FQGNSA. CDR3 nucleotides: TGTGCCAGCAGCAAGGGCCCTTATAATTCACCCCTCCACTTT. Translated, it gives CASSKGPYNSPLHF. Looking up the rest from reference TRBV7-2 and TRBJ1-6 gives the full variable domain: GAGVSQSPSNKVTEKGKDVELRCDPISGHTALYWYRQSLGQGLEFLIYFQGNSAPDKSGLPSDRFSAERTGGSVSTLTIQRTQQEDSAVYLCASSKGPYNSPLHFGNGTRLTVT.

The chain recombines TRBV7-8 with TRBJ2-6; no clear D. Germline CDR1 is SGHVS and CDR2 is FQNEAQ. Trimming took off 1 base at V and 1 base at J, with 8 bases between the two ends. The CDR3 is 16 amino acids. CDR3 protein: CASSLGFASGANVLTF. In DNA, the CDR3 is TGTGCCAGCAGCTTAGGTTTTGCTTCTGGGGCCAACGTCCTGACTTTC.

The chain has TRBV13 and TRBJ2-3; D unclear. Trimming pared 2 bases from V and 5 bases from J, leaving 5 bases between. The germline gives CDR1 PRHDT, CDR2 FYEKMQ (reference sequence). CDR3 length: 12 residues. This chain's CDR3 is CASSLFRDTQYF. In DNA, the CDR3 is TGTGCCAGCAGCTTATTCAGAGATACGCAGTATTTT.

In its sample, this clone was seen once. The V gene is TRBV19, the J gene TRBJ1-1; D ambiguous. The V gene lost 8 bases and the J gene lost 5 bases, with 15 bases spanning the gap. CDR1 and CDR2 (germline): LNHDA, SQIVND (reference sequence). This CDR3 contains 13 residues. In DNA, the CDR3 is TGTGCCAGTGGCGGAGGGAGGAGGACTGAAGCTTTCTTT. Translated, it gives CASGGGRRTEAFF.

The chain is built from TRBV11-2 and TRBJ2-5, with TRBD1 identical over 11 bases. Per the germline V gene, CDR1 is SGHAT and CDR2 is FQNNGV. The CDR3 totals 14 residues. J was trimmed by 5 bases and V by 5 bases; bases with no gene match: 4. DNA of the CDR3: TGTGCCAGCAGCCAAGGGACAGGGGGTGAGACCCAGTACTTC. It is translated as CASSQGTGGETQYF.

V gene TRBV9 combines with J gene TRBJ2-1; 10 positions match TRBD2. CDR3 size: 15 residues. CDR1 SGDLS and CDR2 YYNGEE come from the germline V gene. With 2 bases clipped from V and 7 bases from J, the junction kept 6 bases outside the gene matches. Here the CDR3 DNA reads TGTGCCAGCAGCGTTGCTAGCGGGGGTGTTAATGAGCAGTTCTTC. It codes for CASSVASGGVNEQFF.

V is TRBV11-3 and J is TRBJ2-4; possible D gene TRBD1, 5 bases. The CDR3 is 13 residues long. CDR1 and CDR2 (germline): SGHNT, YENEEA. V was shortened by 5 bases and J by 5 bases, with 10 bases between the two germline ends. The DNA of the CDR3 is TGTGCCAGCAGCACAGGTGGGGAAAACATTCAGTACTTC. It translates to CASSTGGENIQYF.

The rearrangement uses TRBV28 and TRBJ1-5; D ambiguous. CDR1 MDHEN and CDR2 SYDVKM come from the germline V gene. This CDR3 has 12 residues. The ends were cut back, 4 bases at V and 4 bases at J, with 5 bases in the middle. In DNA, the CDR3 is TGTGCCAGCAGTTGGGGAAATCAGCCCCAGCATTTT. Amino acid sequence: CASSWGNQPQHF.

The sample holds a few counts of this clone. The chain combines TRBV4-3 with TRBJ1-4, with D perhaps TRBD1 (6 bases). Germline CDR1 reads LGHNA; CDR2 reads YSLEER. The CDR3 length is 17 residues. Trimming removed 4 bases at V and 0 bases at J, with 15 bases between. This CDR3 is CASSPQGSSATNEKLFF. CDR3 DNA sequence: TGCGCCAGCAGCCCCCAGGGGTCCTCGGCAACTAATGAAAAACTGTTTTTT.

The J gene is TRBJ2-2, the V gene TRBV7-2; TRBD2 matches at 9 bases. Germline V gives CDR1 SGHTA, CDR2 FQGNSA. This CDR3 region has 16 residues. V trimming: 7 bases; J trimming: 3 bases; junction bases outside the gene matches: 9. The CDR3 DNA reads TGTGCCAGCAACCCCTTCGGCGGGAGGGACACCGGGGAGCTGTTTTTT. Protein sequence: CASNPFGGRDTGELFF.